The 29 T cell receptor beta chains presented below share a single source sample, sequenced in a study of monozygotic twins with inflammatory bowel disease. With the 5' RACE reads reprocessed, TCRdb shows one record per CDR3 protein and no DNA. This table holds some 300,000 distinct CDR3 sequences. Sequencing input: blood. The receptors were sampled from a human donor with ulcerative colitis or Crohn's disease, or a healthy co-twin of an affected twin (not recorded which).

V gene TRBV4-3 combines with J gene TRBJ2-6. The CDR3 loop spans 16 amino acids. Germline-derived CDR1 and CDR2 are LGHNA and YSLEER. The CDR3 region is CASSQLQGSGANVLTF.

V gene TRBV14 combines with J gene TRBJ1-1; the D call from TCRdb, TRBD1, cannot be confirmed without DNA. This CDR3 is 18 amino acids long. The germline gives CDR1 SGHDN, CDR2 FVKESK. The CDR3 is CASSLIPGWSGMNTEAFF.

V is TRBV12-3 or TRBV12-4 and J is TRBJ1-6. The CDR3 spans 14 residues. The chain's CDR3 is CASRGLVDNSPLHF.

J is TRBJ2-3 and V is TRBV27; without DNA, the TCRdb call of TRBD1 cannot be checked. The CDR3 contains 12 residues. The germline V gene has CDR1 MNHEY and CDR2 SMNVEV (reference sequence). CDR3 protein: CASRPAPGTQYF.

This sequence joins TRBV9 and TRBJ2-1. The germline V gene has CDR1 SGDLS and CDR2 YYNGEE. The CDR3 has 11 amino acids. CDR3 protein: CASSVVDEQFF. The whole variable domain, filled in from reference TRBV9 and TRBJ2-1, reads DSGVTQTPKHLITATGQRVTLRCSPRSGDLSVYWYQQSLDQGLQFLIQYYNGEERAKGNILERFSAQQFPDLHSELNLSSLELGDSALYFCASSVVDEQFFGPGTRLTVL.

This chain links TRBV6-5 with TRBJ2-7; the D call of TRBD2 rests on TCRdb alone, since no DNA is present to check it. CDR3 length: 16 residues. Germline V gene sequence: CDR1 MNHEY, CDR2 SVGAGI. The CDR3 sequence is CASSYRGTSGRYEQYF.

The CDR3 sequence is CASSRDQPQHF. V and J are TRBV28 and TRBJ1-5. The CDR3 is made up of 11 amino acids. Germline lookup yields CDR1 MDHEN and CDR2 SYDVKM.

This chain links TRBV7-6 with TRBJ2-3. Germline lookup yields CDR1 SGHVS and CDR2 FNYEAQ. This CDR3 is built from 15 residues. The CDR3 protein is CASTEDGESSDTQYF.

The chain links TRBV20-1 to TRBJ1-1; absent DNA, TCRdb's TRBD1 call cannot be checked. Germline lookup yields CDR1 DFQATT and CDR2 SNEGSKA (reference sequence). The CDR3 totals 14 residues. The chain's CDR3 is CSAREVPGRTEAFF.

This chain links TRBV20-1 with TRBJ2-1; TCRdb selects TRBD1, and the lack of DNA leaves this call unchecked. The V gene's germline CDR1 is DFQATT and CDR2 SNEGSKA (reference sequence). The CDR3 is 15 residues long. The CDR3 loop reads CSARKTETGVNEQFF.

The V gene is TRBV18, the J gene TRBJ1-3. The CDR3 loop spans 17 amino acids. Per germline, CDR1 KGHSH and CDR2 LQKENI. CDR3 protein: CASSPGLKGSSGNTIYF.

The chain joins TRBV20-1 to TRBJ1-5. This CDR3 is built from 17 residues. Germline V gene lookup returns CDR1 DFQATT and CDR2 SNEGSKA (reference sequence). CDR3 loop: CSARILGGGGSKQPQHF.

The chain couples TRBV4-3 to TRBJ2-4. Germline values: CDR1 LGHNA, CDR2 YSLEER. The CDR3 spans 14 residues. The CDR3 region is CASSQSVGEAIQYF.

The rearrangement joins TRBV12-3 or TRBV12-4 to TRBJ2-3; there is no DNA to check the TCRdb D call of TRBD1. The CDR3 runs 13 residues. CDR3 amino acids: CASSPPLADTQYF.

The V call is TRBV6-2 or TRBV6-3, the J call TRBJ1-2. The CDR3 has 13 amino acids. In germline, CDR1 is MNHEY, CDR2 SVGEGT. CDR3 region: CASKEQPTTGYTF.

This chain uses TRBV4-3 with TRBJ2-7; TCRdb names TRBD1, which stays unverified in the absence of DNA. The germline V gene has CDR1 LGHNA and CDR2 YSLEER. CDR3 length: 13 amino acids. CDR3 sequence: CASSHRRDHEQYF.

The V call is TRBV5-6, the J call TRBJ2-7; TCRdb gives TRBD1 as the D gene, but with no DNA this cannot be confirmed. The CDR3 is made up of 14 amino acids. The germline V gene encodes CDR1 SGHDT and CDR2 YYEEEE. The CDR3 sequence is CASSFRDSTYEQYF.

The chain recombines TRBV6-2 or TRBV6-3 with TRBJ2-1; TCRdb's D gene call, TRBD1, goes unchecked for lack of DNA. The CDR3 sequence is 17 residues long. The germline gives CDR1 MNHEY, CDR2 SVGEGT. The CDR3 is CASLSLESADRFNEQFF.

The CDR3 loop reads CATSRPREWVNSPLHF. The gene calls are TRBV15 and TRBJ1-6. This CDR3 contains 16 residues. Germline V gene data show CDR1 as LNHNV and CDR2 as YYDKDF (reference sequence).

CDR3 protein: CASSQEQTQGFGELFF. The chain joins TRBV4-2 to TRBJ2-2; TCRdb returns TRBD1, unconfirmable since there is no DNA. Germline CDR1 is LGHNA and CDR2 is YNFKEQ. The CDR3 totals 16 residues.

The rearrangement links TRBV6-2 or TRBV6-3 to TRBJ2-1; with no DNA, the TCRdb D assignment of TRBD2 cannot be verified. The CDR3 runs 13 residues. Germline lookup yields CDR1 MNHEY and CDR2 SVGEGT. This chain's CDR3 is CASRGGAYNEQFF.

The genes are TRBV27 and TRBJ1-5; TCRdb reports TRBD1, a call that lacks DNA to check it against. The CDR3 is 14 residues long. Germline-derived CDR1 and CDR2 are MNHEY and SMNVEV (reference sequence). The CDR3 sequence is CASSFQAGSQPQHF.

The CDR3 here is CASSGRDEGLGYTF. The rearrangement uses TRBV6-1 and TRBJ1-2; checking the TCRdb D call of TRBD1 is not possible without DNA. The CDR3 extends over 14 amino acids. Per the germline V gene, CDR1 is MNHNS and CDR2 is SASEGT.

The chain employs TRBV18 and TRBJ2-6; TCRdb outputs TRBD1, but without DNA this stays unchecked. From germline, CDR1 is KGHSH and CDR2 LQKENI. CDR3 length: 19 amino acids. CDR3 region: CASSPGKQGASSGANVLTF.

The chain is built from TRBV6-1 and TRBJ1-3; absent DNA, TCRdb's TRBD1 call cannot be checked. The germline V gene has CDR1 MNHNS and CDR2 SASEGT. The CDR3 loop spans 14 amino acids. The CDR3 is CASRGTGAGNTIYF.

V usage is TRBV19 and J usage is TRBJ2-3; TCRdb calls TRBD2, which cannot be checked without DNA. Germline V gene lookup returns CDR1 LNHDA and CDR2 SQIVND (reference sequence). The CDR3 is made up of 16 amino acids. This chain's CDR3 is CASSMSLAGGPRSQYF. The entire variable domain, with the rest obtained from reference TRBV19 and TRBJ2-3, is as follows: DGGITQSPKYLFRKEGQNVTLSCEQNLNHDAMYWYRQDPGQGLRLIYYSQIVNDFQKGDIAEGYSVSREKKESFPLTVTSAQKNPTAFYLCASSMSLAGGPRSQYFGPGTRLTVL.

This chain links TRBV5-4 with TRBJ2-3; the TRBD1 assignment by TCRdb is unverifiable without DNA. Germline values: CDR1 SGHNT, CDR2 YYREEE (reference sequence). CDR3 length: 14 residues. This CDR3 is CASSRGHLTDTQYF.

This chain uses TRBV4-3 with TRBJ2-7; the TCRdb call, TRBD1, lacks DNA for checking. This CDR3 spans 15 amino acids. Germline loops: CDR1 LGHNA, CDR2 YSLEER. CDR3 amino acids: CASSHQQDGHYEQYF.

The CDR3 sequence: CASRRARDTGELFF. The chain combines TRBV12-3 or TRBV12-4 with TRBJ2-2; TCRdb picks TRBD1, but there is no DNA to check that call. This CDR3 is built from 14 residues.